These 13 T cell receptor beta chains came from one sample sequenced in a study of blood T cells in healthy people across ages. Primers used in a second PCR of roughly 7 to 12 cycles were a sample-barcoded 5' primer and a J-beta primer mix. TCRdb processed the 5' RACE reads anew with MiXCR; each CDR3 protein has one entry. The sample yields roughly 560,000 distinct CDR3 sequences, more than 20% seen once. These same records also appear under a second study, on T cells of mothers and their children.

The sequenced sample consisted of blood. Receptor source: a boy under 18 in good health.

This clonotype was observed at least ten times. The V and J genes are TRBV28 and TRBJ2-5; tentatively, D is TRBD2 (6 bases). CDR3 size: 12 residues. CDR1 MDHEN and CDR2 SYDVKM come from the germline V gene. V gave up 7 bases and J gave up 7 bases, with 13 bases separating them. The CDR3 region is CASTGAGGTQYF. For the CDR3, the DNA is TGTGCCAGCACTGGAGCCGGGGGGACCCAGTACTTC.

This clonotype came up a few times. The chain links TRBV20-1 to TRBJ2-7, with D uncertain. Germline loops: CDR1 DFQATT, CDR2 SNEGSKA (reference sequence). This CDR3 has 14 residues. Trimming shortened V by 2 bases and J by 2 bases, and 13 bases separated the two germline ends. Written as DNA, the CDR3 is TGCAGTGCTAGACCACCTGGGTCAACCTACGAGCAGTACTTC. It specifies CSARPPGSTYEQYF.

The chain employs TRBV27 and TRBJ2-7; D might be TRBD1 or TRBD2, each matching 7 bases. The CDR3 consists of 14 residues. V was cut by 3 bases and J by 3 bases, with 12 bases left in between. Germline V gives CDR1 MNHEY, CDR2 SMNVEV (reference sequence). The CDR3 here is CASSLGGTVYEQYF. As DNA, the CDR3 is TGTGCCAGCAGTTTGGGAGGGACAGTCTACGAGCAGTACTTC.

This clonotype was recorded a few times. J is TRBJ1-4 and V is TRBV6-1; D is uncertain. Trimming took 2 bases from V and 3 from J, leaving 13 bases between them. This CDR3 has 16 residues. Germline CDR1 MNHNS, CDR2 SASEGT. CDR3: CASSERFTGANEKLFF. CDR3 in DNA: TGTGCCAGCAGTGAAAGGTTTACCGGGGCTAATGAAAAACTGTTTTTT.

This clonotype was observed a handful of times. V is TRBV5-4 and J is TRBJ2-5; D possibly corresponds to TRBD2 (6 bases). This CDR3 spans 13 amino acids. Per germline, CDR1 SGHNT and CDR2 YYREEE (reference sequence). The V end lost 5 bases, the J end lost 3 bases, and 11 bases lay between the germline ends. The CDR3 protein is CASSSGSEETQYF. The CDR3 nucleotides read TGTGCCAGCAGTTCCGGGAGCGAAGAGACCCAGTACTTC.

The chain combines TRBV4-3 with TRBJ2-1; 7 bases fit TRBD1. With 4 bases clipped from V and 9 bases from J, the junction kept 6 bases outside the gene matches. The CDR3 has 13 amino acids. Germline values: CDR1 LGHNA, CDR2 YSLEER. CDR3 bases: TGCGCCAGCAGCCGCGACAGGGAGCGTGAGCAGTTCTTC. Translating it yields CASSRDREREQFF.

This clonotype was counted at least ten times. The chain employs TRBV28 and TRBJ2-7; tentatively, D is TRBD1 (5 bases). This CDR3 comprises 14 residues. Germline V gene lookup returns CDR1 MDHEN and CDR2 SYDVKM. Trimming took 1 base from V and 1 from J, leaving 8 bases between them. Here the CDR3 DNA reads TGTGCCAGCAGTTTATTTCAGGGTTCCTACGAGCAGTACTTC. It specifies CASSLFQGSYEQYF.

This clonotype has more than one count but fewer than ten. The V call is TRBV28, the J call TRBJ2-1; D is possibly TRBD1 (5 bases). Germline V gene data show CDR1 as MDHEN and CDR2 as SYDVKM. The CDR3 sequence is 13 residues long. Trimming took 7 bases from V and 4 from J, leaving 11 bases between them. The CDR3 DNA follows: TGTGCCAGCAACCAAAAGGGGTACAATGAGCAGTTCTTC. It specifies CASNQKGYNEQFF.

This clonotype was observed at least ten times. This rearrangement joins TRBV6-5 to TRBJ1-6; TRBD1 might be the D (5 bases). Germline values: CDR1 MNHEY, CDR2 SVGAGI. The ends were cut back, 2 bases at V and 13 bases at J, with 9 bases in the middle. The CDR3 contains 12 residues. The CDR3 DNA reads TGTGCCAGCAGTTACAGGGGAGGTCCCCTCCACTTT. As protein: CASSYRGGPLHF.

This clonotype was counted at least ten times. The genes are TRBV5-1 and TRBJ2-5, with a weak D call TRBD1 (5 bases). V gave up 3 bases and J gave up 4 bases, with 13 bases separating them. CDR1 and CDR2 from the germline V gene are SGHRS and YFSETQ. The CDR3 loop spans 14 amino acids. The CDR3: CASSWGREGETQYF. The CDR3 region has the DNA TGCGCCAGCAGCTGGGGCAGGGAAGGAGAGACCCAGTACTTC.

The sample holds a few counts of this clonotype. The CDR3 reads CSARDRTENIQYF. CDR3 sequence (DNA): TGCAGTGCTAGAGATCGAACGGAGAACATTCAGTACTTC. The chain uses TRBV20-1 and TRBJ2-4; D is unresolved. CDR3 size: 13 residues. Trimming cost V 0 bases and J 7 bases, with 10 bases left between them. Germline V lookup: CDR1 DFQATT, CDR2 SNEGSKA (reference sequence).

The chain uses TRBV7-3 and TRBJ2-7; 7 bases are a match to TRBD2. CDR1 SGHTA and CDR2 FQGTGA come from the germline V gene. CDR3 length: 15 residues. Trimming removed 5 bases from V and 3 bases from J; junction bases left unmatched: 10. CDR3 coding DNA: TGTGCCAGCAGCCCCTCACTATGGGGGGGCTACGAGCAGTACTTC. It encodes CASSPSLWGGYEQYF.

This clonotype showed up just a few times. This chain's CDR3 is CASSSPRRMSSYEQYF. In DNA, the CDR3 is TGTGCCAGCAGTTCCCCCCGGCGGATGAGCTCCTACGAGCAGTACTTC. The chain links TRBV28 to TRBJ2-7; D remains unclear. The CDR3 has 16 amino acids. Germline V gene sequence: CDR1 MDHEN, CDR2 SYDVKM. Trimming removed 4 bases at V and 0 bases at J, with 16 bases between.